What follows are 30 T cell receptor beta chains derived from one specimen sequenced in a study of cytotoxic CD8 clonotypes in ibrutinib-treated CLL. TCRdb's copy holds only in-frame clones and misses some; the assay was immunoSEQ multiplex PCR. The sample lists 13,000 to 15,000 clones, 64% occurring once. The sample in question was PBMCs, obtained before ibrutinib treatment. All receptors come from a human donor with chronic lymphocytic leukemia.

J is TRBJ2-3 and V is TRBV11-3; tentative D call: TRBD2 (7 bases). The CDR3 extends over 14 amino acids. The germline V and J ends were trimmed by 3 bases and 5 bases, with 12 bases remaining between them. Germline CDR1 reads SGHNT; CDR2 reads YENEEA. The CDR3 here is CASSFGGPEDTQYF. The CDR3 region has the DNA TGTGCCAGCAGCTTCGGGGGGCCAGAAGATACGCAGTATTTT. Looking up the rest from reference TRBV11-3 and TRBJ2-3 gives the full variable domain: EAGVVQSPRYKIIEKKQPVAFWCNPISGHNTLYWYLQNLGQGPELLIRYENEEAVDDSQLPKDRFSAERLKGVDSTLKIQPAELGDSAVYLCASSFGGPEDTQYFGPGTRLTVL.

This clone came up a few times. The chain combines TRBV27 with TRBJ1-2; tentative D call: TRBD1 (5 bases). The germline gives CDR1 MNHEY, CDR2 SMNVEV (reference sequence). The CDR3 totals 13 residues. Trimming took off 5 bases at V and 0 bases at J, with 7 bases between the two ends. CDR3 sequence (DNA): TGTGCCAGCAGTATGACAGCTAACTATGGCTACACCTTC. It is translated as CASSMTANYGYTF.

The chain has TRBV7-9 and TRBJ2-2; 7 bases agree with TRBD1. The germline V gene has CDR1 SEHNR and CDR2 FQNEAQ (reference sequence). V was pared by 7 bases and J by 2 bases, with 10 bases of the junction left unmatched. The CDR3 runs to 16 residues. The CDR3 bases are TGTGCCAGCATCGAAGTACAGGGGCTCAACACCGGGGAGCTGTTTTTT. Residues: CASIEVQGLNTGELFF.

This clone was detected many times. The CDR3 sequence: CASSQESGRTQYF. Here the CDR3 DNA reads TGTGCCAGCAGCCAAGAGTCCGGGAGGACGCAGTATTTT. The chain couples TRBV14 to TRBJ2-3; 7 bases agree with TRBD2. CDR3 length: 13 amino acids. Unmatched junction bases numbered 3, after V lost 0 bases and J lost 9 bases. In germline, CDR1 is SGHDN, CDR2 FVKESK.

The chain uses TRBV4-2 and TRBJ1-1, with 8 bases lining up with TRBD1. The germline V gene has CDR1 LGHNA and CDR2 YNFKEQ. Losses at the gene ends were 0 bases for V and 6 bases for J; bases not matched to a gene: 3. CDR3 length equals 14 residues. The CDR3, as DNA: TGTGCCAGCAGCCAAGATGGACAGGGCGCTGAAGCTTTCTTT. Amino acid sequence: CASSQDGQGAEAFF.

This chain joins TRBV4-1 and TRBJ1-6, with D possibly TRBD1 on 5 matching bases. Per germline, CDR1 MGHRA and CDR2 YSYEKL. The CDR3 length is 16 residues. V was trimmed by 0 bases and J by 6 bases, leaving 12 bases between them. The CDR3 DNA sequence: TGCGCCAGCAGCCAAGATGGGGCAGGGATTAATTCACCCCTCCACTTT. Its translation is CASSQDGAGINSPLHF.

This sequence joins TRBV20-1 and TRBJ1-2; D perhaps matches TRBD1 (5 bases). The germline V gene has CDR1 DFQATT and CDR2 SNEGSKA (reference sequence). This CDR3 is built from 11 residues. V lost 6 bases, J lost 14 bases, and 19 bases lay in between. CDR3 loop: CSAAGQGVRTF. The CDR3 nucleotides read TGCAGTGCCGCGGGGCAGGGAGTACGTACCTTC.

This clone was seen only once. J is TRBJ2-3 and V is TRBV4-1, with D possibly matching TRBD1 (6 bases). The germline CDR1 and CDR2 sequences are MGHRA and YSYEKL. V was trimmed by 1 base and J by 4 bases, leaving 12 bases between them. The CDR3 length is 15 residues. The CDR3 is CASSQVSRGADTQYF. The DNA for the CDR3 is TGCGCCAGCAGCCAAGTGTCCAGGGGCGCAGATACGCAGTATTTT.

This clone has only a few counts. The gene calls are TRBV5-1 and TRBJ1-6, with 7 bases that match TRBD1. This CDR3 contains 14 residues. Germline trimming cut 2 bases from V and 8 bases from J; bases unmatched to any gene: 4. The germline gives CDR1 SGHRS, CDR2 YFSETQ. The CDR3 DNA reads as TGCGCCAGCAGCTTAAACAGGGGATATTCACCCCTCCACTTT. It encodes CASSLNRGYSPLHF.

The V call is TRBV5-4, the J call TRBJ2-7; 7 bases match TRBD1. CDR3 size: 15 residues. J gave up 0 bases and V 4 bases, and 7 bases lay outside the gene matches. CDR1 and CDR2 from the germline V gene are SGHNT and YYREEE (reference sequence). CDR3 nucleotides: TGTGCCAGCAGCGCCGACAGGGAAAGCTCCTACGAGCAGTACTTC. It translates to CASSADRESSYEQYF. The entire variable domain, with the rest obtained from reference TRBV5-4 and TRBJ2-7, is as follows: ETGVTQSPTHLIKTRGQQVTLRCSSQSGHNTVSWYQQALGQGPQFIFQYYREEENGRGNFPPRFSGLQFPNYSSELNVNALELDDSALYLCASSADRESSYEQYFGPGTRLTVT.

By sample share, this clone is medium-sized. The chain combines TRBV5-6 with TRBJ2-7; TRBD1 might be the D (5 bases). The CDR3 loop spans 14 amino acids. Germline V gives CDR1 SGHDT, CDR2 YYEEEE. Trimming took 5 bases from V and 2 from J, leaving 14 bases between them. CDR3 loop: CASRGPTETYEQYF. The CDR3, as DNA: TGTGCCAGCAGGGGGCCGACGGAGACCTACGAGCAGTACTTC.

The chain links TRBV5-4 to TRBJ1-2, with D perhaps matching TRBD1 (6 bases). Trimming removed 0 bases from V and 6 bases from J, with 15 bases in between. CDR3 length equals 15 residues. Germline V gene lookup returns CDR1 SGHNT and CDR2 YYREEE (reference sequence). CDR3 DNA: TGTGCCAGCAGCTTGGCAGGACAGAGAAACGATGGCTACACCTTC. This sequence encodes CASSLAGQRNDGYTF. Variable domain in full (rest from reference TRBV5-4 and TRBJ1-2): ETGVTQSPTHLIKTRGQQVTLRCSSQSGHNTVSWYQQALGQGPQFIFQYYREEENGRGNFPPRFSGLQFPNYSSELNVNALELDDSALYLCASSLAGQRNDGYTFGSGTRLTVV.

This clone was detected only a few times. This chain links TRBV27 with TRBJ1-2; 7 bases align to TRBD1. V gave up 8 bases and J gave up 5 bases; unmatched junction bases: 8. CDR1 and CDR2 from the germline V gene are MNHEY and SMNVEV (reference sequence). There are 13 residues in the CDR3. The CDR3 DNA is TGTGCCAGCCAAAGACAGGGTGATTATGGCTACACCTTC. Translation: CASQRQGDYGYTF.

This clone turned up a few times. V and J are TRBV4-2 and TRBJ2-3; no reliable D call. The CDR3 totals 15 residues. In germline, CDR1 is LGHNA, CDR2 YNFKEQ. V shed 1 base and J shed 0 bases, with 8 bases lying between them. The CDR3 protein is CASSQGLSSTDTQYF. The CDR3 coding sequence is TGTGCCAGCAGCCAAGGGTTATCAAGCACAGATACGCAGTATTTT.

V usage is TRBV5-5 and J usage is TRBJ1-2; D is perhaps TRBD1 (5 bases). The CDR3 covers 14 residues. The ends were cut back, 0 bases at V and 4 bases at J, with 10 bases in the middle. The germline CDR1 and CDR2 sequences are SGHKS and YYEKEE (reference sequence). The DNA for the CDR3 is TGTGCCAGCAGCTTGGCAGGGCCTGCCTATGGCTACACCTTC. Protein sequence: CASSLAGPAYGYTF.

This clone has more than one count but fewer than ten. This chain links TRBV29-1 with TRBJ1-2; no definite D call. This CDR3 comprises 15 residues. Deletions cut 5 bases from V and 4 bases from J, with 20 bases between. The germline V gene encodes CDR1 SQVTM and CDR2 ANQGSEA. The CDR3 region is CSVRADSPRGYGYTF. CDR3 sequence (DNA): TGCAGCGTTAGGGCAGACTCACCCCGGGGCTATGGCTACACCTTC.

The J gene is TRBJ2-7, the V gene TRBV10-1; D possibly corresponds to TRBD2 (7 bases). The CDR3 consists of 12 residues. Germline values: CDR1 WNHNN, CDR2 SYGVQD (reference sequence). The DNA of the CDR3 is TGCGCTCCAGAGAGGGGGGGGCACGAGCAGTACTTC. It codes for CAPERGGHEQYF.

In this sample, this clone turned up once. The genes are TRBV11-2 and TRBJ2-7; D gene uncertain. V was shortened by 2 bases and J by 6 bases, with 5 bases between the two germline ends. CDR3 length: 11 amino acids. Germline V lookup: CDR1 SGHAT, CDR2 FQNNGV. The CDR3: CASSLISEQYF. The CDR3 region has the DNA TGTGCCAGCAGCTTAATAAGCGAGCAGTACTTC.

The CDR3, as DNA: TGTGCCAGCAGTCTGGATGAGGGACCCCTCCACTTT. Its translation: CASSLDEGPLHF. The chain has TRBV5-4 and TRBJ1-6; D call uncertain. The CDR3 is 12 amino acids. The germline V gene has CDR1 SGHNT and CDR2 YYREEE (reference sequence). Trimming left V 5 bases short and J 12 bases short, with 12 bases between.

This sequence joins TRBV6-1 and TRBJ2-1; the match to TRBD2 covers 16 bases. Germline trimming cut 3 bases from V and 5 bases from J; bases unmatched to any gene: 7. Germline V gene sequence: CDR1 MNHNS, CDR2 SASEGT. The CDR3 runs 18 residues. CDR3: CASSEWGLAGGLDNEQFF. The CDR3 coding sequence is TGTGCCAGCAGTGAGTGGGGACTAGCGGGGGGGCTGGACAATGAGCAGTTCTTC.

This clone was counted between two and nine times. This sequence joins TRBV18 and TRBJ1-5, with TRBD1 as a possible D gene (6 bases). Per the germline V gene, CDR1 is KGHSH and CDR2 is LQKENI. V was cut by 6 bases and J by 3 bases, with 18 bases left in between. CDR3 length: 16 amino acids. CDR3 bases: TGTGCCAGCTCTAACCGAAGAGACAGGATCAATCAGCCCCAGCATTTT. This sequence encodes CASSNRRDRINQPQHF.

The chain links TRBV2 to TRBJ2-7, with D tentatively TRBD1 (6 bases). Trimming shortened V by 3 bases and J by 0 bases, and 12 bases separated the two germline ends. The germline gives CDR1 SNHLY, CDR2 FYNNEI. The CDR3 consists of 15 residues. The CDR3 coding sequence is TGTGCCAGCAGTGAGTTCGGGACACTCTCCTACGAGCAGTACTTC. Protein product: CASSEFGTLSYEQYF.

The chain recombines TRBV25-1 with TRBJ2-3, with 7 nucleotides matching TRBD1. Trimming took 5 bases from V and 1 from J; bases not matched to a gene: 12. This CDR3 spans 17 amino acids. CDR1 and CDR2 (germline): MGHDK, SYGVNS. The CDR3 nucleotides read TGTGCCAGCAGTCCTCACCCGACAGGGTATGGCACAGATACGCAGTATTTT. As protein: CASSPHPTGYGTDTQYF.

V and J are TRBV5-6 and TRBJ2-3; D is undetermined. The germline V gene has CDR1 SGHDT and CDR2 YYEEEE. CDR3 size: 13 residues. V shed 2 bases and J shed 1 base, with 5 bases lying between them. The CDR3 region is CASSLSGTDTQYF. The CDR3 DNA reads TGTGCCAGCAGCTTATCCGGCACAGATACGCAGTATTTT.

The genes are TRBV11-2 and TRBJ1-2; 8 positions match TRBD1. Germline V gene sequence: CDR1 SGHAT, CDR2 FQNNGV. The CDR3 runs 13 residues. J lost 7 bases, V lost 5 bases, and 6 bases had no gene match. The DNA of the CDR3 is TGTGCCAGCAGCCCCGGGACAGGAGGTGGCTACACCTTC. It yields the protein CASSPGTGGGYTF.

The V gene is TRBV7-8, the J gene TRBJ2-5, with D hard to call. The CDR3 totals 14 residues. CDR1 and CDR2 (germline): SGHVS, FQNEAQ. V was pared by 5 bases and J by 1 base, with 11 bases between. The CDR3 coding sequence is TGTGCCAGCAGCCCGAGACGGAGCCAAGAGACCCAGTACTTC. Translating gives CASSPRRSQETQYF. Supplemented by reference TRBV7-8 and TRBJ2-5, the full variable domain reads GAGVSQSPRYKVAKRGQDVALRCDPISGHVSLFWYQQALGQGPEFLTYFQNEAQLDKSGLPSDRFFAERPEGSVSTLKIQRTQQEDSAVYLCASSPRRSQETQYFGPGTRLLVL.

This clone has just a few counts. Here the CDR3 reads CATSRLPESNYGYTF. The CDR3 bases are TGTGCCACCAGCAGACTTCCTGAATCTAACTATGGCTACACCTTC. The chain carries TRBV15 and TRBJ1-2; D unclear. V shed 2 bases and J shed 0 bases, with 10 bases lying between them. Germline V gene lookup returns CDR1 LNHNV and CDR2 YYDKDF (reference sequence). This CDR3 region has 15 residues. Full variable domain (remainder filled in from reference TRBV15 and TRBJ1-2): DAMVIQNPRYQVTQFGKPVTLSCSQTLNHNVMYWYQQKSSQAPKLLFHYYDKDFNNEADTPDNFQSRRPNTSFCFLDIRSPGLGDTAMYLCATSRLPESNYGYTFGSGTRLTVV.

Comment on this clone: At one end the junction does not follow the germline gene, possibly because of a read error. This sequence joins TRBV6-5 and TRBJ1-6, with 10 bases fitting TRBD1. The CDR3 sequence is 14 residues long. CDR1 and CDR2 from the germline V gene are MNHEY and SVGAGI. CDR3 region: CAISGQGGSSPLHF. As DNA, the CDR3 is TGTGCCATCAGTGGACAGGGGGGAAGTTCACCCCTCCACTTT.

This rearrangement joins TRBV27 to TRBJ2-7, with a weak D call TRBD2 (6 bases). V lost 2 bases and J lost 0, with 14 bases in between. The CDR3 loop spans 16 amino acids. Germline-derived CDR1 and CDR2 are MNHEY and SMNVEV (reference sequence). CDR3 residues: CASSLIGGSNSYEQYF. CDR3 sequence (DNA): TGTGCCAGCAGTTTAATTGGGGGGTCCAACTCCTACGAGCAGTACTTC.

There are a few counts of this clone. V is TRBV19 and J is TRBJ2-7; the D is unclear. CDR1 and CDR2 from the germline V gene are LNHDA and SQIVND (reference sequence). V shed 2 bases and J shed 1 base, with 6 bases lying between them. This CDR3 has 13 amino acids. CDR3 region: CASSIFASYEQYF. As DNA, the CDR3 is TGTGCCAGTAGTATATTTGCTTCCTACGAGCAGTACTTC.